The 14 T cell receptor beta chains below come from one sample, sequenced in a study of blood T cell repertoires in COVID-19. TCRdb's table, derived via immunoSEQ multiplex PCR, lists solely in-frame clones and lacks some. In the table there are under 130,000 clones, approximately 70% of which are singletons. The material sequenced was peripheral blood. Every receptor here comes from a man older than 75 with acute or convalescent COVID-19.

CDR3 DNA sequence: TGTGCCAGCAGTACAGGGGGCATAAGACCCGGGGAGCTGTTTTTT. Translated, it gives CASSTGGIRPGELFF. The rearrangement uses TRBV28 and TRBJ2-2; TRBD1 aligns across 9 bases. There are 15 residues in the CDR3. Germline assignment: CDR1 MDHEN and CDR2 SYDVKM. J lost 6 bases, V lost 5 bases, and 7 bases had no gene match. Full variable domain (outside the CDR3, taken from reference TRBV28 and TRBJ2-2): DVKVTQSSRYLVKRTGEKVFLECVQDMDHENMFWYRQDPGLGLRLIYFSYDVKMKEKGDIPEGYSVSREKKERFSLILESASTNQTSMYLCASSTGGIRPGELFFGEGSRLTVL.

This clone was seen more than once but under ten times. V is TRBV29-1 and J is TRBJ2-1, with D possibly TRBD1 on 6 matching bases. The ends were cut back, 6 bases at V and 13 bases at J, with 16 bases in the middle. The CDR3 consists of 11 residues. Germline values: CDR1 SQVTM, CDR2 ANQGSEA. The CDR3 loop is CSVRADREQFF. The CDR3 region has the DNA TGCAGCGTCCGAGCGGACAGAGAACAGTTCTTC.

The CDR3 DNA reads as TGTGCCAGCAGTGAGAGGGCCCCCTACAATGAGCAGTTCTTC. As protein: CASSERAPYNEQFF. This chain connects TRBV2 to TRBJ2-1; D perhaps matches TRBD2 (5 bases). The CDR3 has 14 residues. In germline, CDR1 is SNHLY, CDR2 FYNNEI. The V end was cut by 3 bases, the J end by 2 bases, with 8 bases between.

In this sample, this clone turned up many times. This chain links TRBV14 with TRBJ2-4; tentative D call: TRBD2 (6 bases). V lost 3 bases and J lost 0, with 12 bases in between. CDR3 length: 16 residues. From germline, CDR1 is SGHDN and CDR2 FVKESK. The DNA for the CDR3 is TGTGCCAGCAGCCAGGGGACTCCCCAAGCCAAAAACATTCAGTACTTC. Its translation is CASSQGTPQAKNIQYF. The variable domain in full, completed from reference TRBV14 and TRBJ2-4, reads EAGVTQFPSHSVIEKGQTVTLRCDPISGHDNLYWYRRVMGKEIKFLLHFVKESKQDESGMPNNRFLAERTGGTYSTLKVQPAELEDSGVYFCASSQGTPQAKNIQYFGAGTRLSVL.

The V call is TRBV2, the J call TRBJ2-7; 9 bases are shared with TRBD1. The CDR3 contains 13 residues. Per the germline V gene, CDR1 is SNHLY and CDR2 is FYNNEI. V shed 6 bases, J shed 5 bases, and the junction held 5 bases outside the gene matches. The DNA of the CDR3 is TGTGCCAGCAGCGGGGACAGGGTCAACGAGCAGTACTTC. It translates to CASSGDRVNEQYF.

This chain connects TRBV18 to TRBJ1-2, with 8 bases aligning to TRBD1. CDR1 is KGHSH, CDR2 LQKENI, per germline. This CDR3 is 12 amino acids long. V dropped 2 bases and J dropped 8; count of bases not matched to a gene: 1. The DNA for the CDR3 is TGTGCCAGCTCACCAGGGACAGGAGGCTACACCTTC. This encodes CASSPGTGGYTF.

This clone has more than one count but fewer than ten. The CDR3 coding sequence is TGTGCCAGCAGCCTATCGGGACAGGCCTATGGCTACACCTTC. Protein product: CASSLSGQAYGYTF. The chain employs TRBV5-6 and TRBJ1-2; 8 nucleotides agree with TRBD1. Germline loops: CDR1 SGHDT, CDR2 YYEEEE. V lost 4 bases, J lost 4 bases, and 6 bases stayed unmatched. The CDR3 length is 14 residues.

The rearrangement links TRBV29-1 to TRBJ1-1, with D uncertain. The CDR3 sequence is 11 residues long. Germline assignment: CDR1 SQVTM and CDR2 ANQGSEA. Trimming left V 5 bases short and J 6 bases short, with 10 bases between. CDR3 amino acids: CSVIREAEAFF. In DNA, the CDR3 is TGCAGCGTTATTAGGGAGGCTGAAGCTTTCTTT.

The rearrangement links TRBV4-3 to TRBJ1-4; the D is unclear. Germline CDR1 is LGHNA and CDR2 is YSLEER. This CDR3 spans 16 amino acids. Trimming stripped 0 bases from V and 8 bases from J, with 16 bases between. CDR3 sequence: CASSQDPISVREKLFF. In nucleotides, the CDR3 is TGCGCCAGCAGCCAAGATCCGATTAGCGTTAGGGAAAAACTGTTTTTT.

J is TRBJ1-3 and V is TRBV5-1, with D hard to call. Trimming took 0 bases from V and 1 from J, leaving 11 bases between them. Germline loops: CDR1 SGHRS, CDR2 YFSETQ. The CDR3 is 16 amino acids. CDR3 nucleotides: TGCGCCAGCAGCTTGGTAGCAACTCAATCTGGAAACACCATATATTTT. This sequence encodes CASSLVATQSGNTIYF. Together with reference TRBV5-1 and TRBJ1-3, the CDR3 gives the full variable domain: KAGVTQTPRYLIKTRGQQVTLSCSPISGHRSVSWYQQTPGQGLQFLFEYFSETQRNKGNFPGRFSGRQFSNSRSEMNVSTLELGDSALYLCASSLVATQSGNTIYFGEGSWLTVV.

This sequence joins TRBV7-2 and TRBJ1-3; possibly TRBD1 for D (5 bases). Germline-derived CDR1 and CDR2 are SGHTA and FQGNSA. Trimming left V 2 bases short and J 0 bases short, with 5 bases between. The CDR3 runs to 14 residues. This chain's CDR3 is CASSLQGSGNTIYF. The CDR3 region has the DNA TGTGCCAGCAGCTTACAGGGCTCTGGAAACACCATATATTTT.

This clone turned up a few times. The chain links TRBV24-1 to TRBJ1-2; D unclear. Trimming cost V 9 bases and J 8 bases, with 12 bases left between them. Germline CDR1 KGHDR, CDR2 SFDVKD. The CDR3 has 11 amino acids. For the CDR3, the DNA is TGTGCCACCTCAAACTCCTACGGCTACACCTTC. Amino acid sequence: CATSNSYGYTF.

The chain carries TRBV3-1 (or the pseudogene TRBV3-2) and TRBJ1-1, with D uncertain. CDR1 LGHDT and CDR2 YNNKEL come from the germline V gene (reference sequence). The CDR3 has 13 amino acids. Trimming removed 7 bases at V and 4 bases at J, with 13 bases between. The CDR3 protein is CASTGGFSTEAFF. The CDR3 bases are TGTGCCAGCACCGGAGGTTTTTCCACTGAAGCTTTCTTT.

The chain links TRBV28 to TRBJ1-5; 9 bases match TRBD1. The CDR3 length is 16 residues. The germline V gene encodes CDR1 MDHEN and CDR2 SYDVKM. Trimming took 6 bases from V and 9 from J; bases not matched to a gene: 15. The CDR3 region is CASSALQGAGGRPQHF. CDR3 coding DNA: TGTGCCAGCAGCGCGCTACAGGGGGCGGGGGGCCGGCCCCAGCATTTT.